This T cell receptor (beta chain) was profiled in a study of T cell changes during pregnancy in multiple sclerosis. Sequenced by immunoSEQ multiplex PCR; TCRdb stores in-frame clones only, minus some. The sample includes tens of thousands of clones, roughly nine tenths seen only once; the top ten take 0.95% to 1.5%. Per germline, CDR1 SGHTS and CDR2 YDEGEE. V was trimmed by 4 bases and J by 2 bases, leaving 13 bases between them. The CDR3 has 15 residues. The source is a female donor with multiple sclerosis, enrolled in a pregnancy study. V and J are TRBV5-8 and TRBJ1-5, with D possibly matching TRBD1 (6 bases). The starting material was CD4+ T cells from peripheral blood mononuclear cells, obtained in the second trimester of pregnancy. CDR3 region: CASSNRAGGNQPQHF. The CDR3 nucleotides read TGTGCCAGCAGCAACAGGGCTGGGGGCAATCAGCCCCAGCATTTT. Based on the CDR3 plus reference TRBV5-8 and TRBJ1-5, the full variable domain is EAGVTQSPTHLIKTRGQQATLRCSPISGHTSVYWYQQALGLGLQFLLWYDEGEERNRGNFPPRFSGRQFPNYSSELNVNALELEDSALYLCASSNRAGGNQPQHFGDGTRLSIL.